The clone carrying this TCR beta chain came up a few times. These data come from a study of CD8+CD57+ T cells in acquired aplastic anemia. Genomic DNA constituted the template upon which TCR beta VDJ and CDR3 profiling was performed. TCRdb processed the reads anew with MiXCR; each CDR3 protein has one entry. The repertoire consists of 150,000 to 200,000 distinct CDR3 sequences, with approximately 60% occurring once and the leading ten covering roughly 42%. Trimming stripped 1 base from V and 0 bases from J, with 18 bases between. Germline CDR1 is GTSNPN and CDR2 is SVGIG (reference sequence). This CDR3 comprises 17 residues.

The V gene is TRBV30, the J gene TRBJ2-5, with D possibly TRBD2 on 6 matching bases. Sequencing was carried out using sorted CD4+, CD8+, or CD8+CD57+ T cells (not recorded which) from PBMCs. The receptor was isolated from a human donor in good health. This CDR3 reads CAWSDWGGIRYQETQYF. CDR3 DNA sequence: TGTGCCTGGAGTGATTGGGGCGGGATTAGGTACCAAGAGACCCAGTACTTC.